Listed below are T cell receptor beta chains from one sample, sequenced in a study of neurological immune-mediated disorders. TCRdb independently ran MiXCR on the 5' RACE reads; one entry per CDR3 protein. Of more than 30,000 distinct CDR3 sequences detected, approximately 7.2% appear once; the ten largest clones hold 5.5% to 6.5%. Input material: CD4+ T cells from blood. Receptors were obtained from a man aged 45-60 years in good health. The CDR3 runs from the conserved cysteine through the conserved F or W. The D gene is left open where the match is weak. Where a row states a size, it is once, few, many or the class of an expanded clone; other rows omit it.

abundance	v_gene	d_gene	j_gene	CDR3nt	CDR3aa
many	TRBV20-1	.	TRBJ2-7	TGCAGTGCTACAACGGCGGGACCGTTCATCTACGAGCAGTACTTC	CSATTAGPFIYEQYF
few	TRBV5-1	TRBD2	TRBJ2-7	TGCGCCAATATCACAACCGGGACTAGCGGCGAGCAGTACTTC	CANITTGTSGEQYF
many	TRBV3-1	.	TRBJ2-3	TGTGCCAGCAGCCCTGAGGCCTGGGAAGATACGCAGTATTTT	CASSPEAWEDTQYF
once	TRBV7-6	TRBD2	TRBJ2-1	TGTGCCAGCAGCTTAGCTCCTAGCGGGAGAAAGAATGAGCAGTTCTTC	CASSLAPSGRKNEQFF
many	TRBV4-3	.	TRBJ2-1	TGCGCCAGCAGCCAAGATGGGACCTTCCCGGGGGATGAGCAGTTCTTC	CASSQDGTFPGDEQFF
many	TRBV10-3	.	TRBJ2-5	TGTGCCGCCGGAGATCCCCAAGAGACCCAGTACTTC	CAAGDPQETQYF
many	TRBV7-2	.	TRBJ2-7	TGTGCCAGCAGCTCCGAAGTGGGACCCTACGAGCAGTACTTC	CASSSEVGPYEQYF
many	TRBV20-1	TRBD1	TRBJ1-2	TGCAGTGCCGGGGACAGGAGGGACTATGGCTACACCTTC	CSAGDRRDYGYTF
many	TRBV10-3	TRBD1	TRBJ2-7	TGTGCCATCAGTGAGTGGACAGGGGGCTCCTACGAGCAGTACTTC	CAISEWTGGSYEQYF
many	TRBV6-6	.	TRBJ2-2	TGTGCCAGCAGTTACCCGCGGGGAACGAACACCGGGGAGCTGTTTTTT	CASSYPRGTNTGELFF
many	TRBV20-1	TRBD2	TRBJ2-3	TGCAGTGCTAGGGTACTAGCGGGAGGGCCAAATACGCAGTATTTT	CSARVLAGGPNTQYF
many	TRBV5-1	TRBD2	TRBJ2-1	TGCGCCAGCAGCCCCACTAGCGGGAGGGCCCTTGTTTCCTACAATGAGCAGTTCTTC	CASSPTSGRALVSYNEQFF
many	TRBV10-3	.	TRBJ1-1	TGTGCCATTTCGGACGTGAGATCTAACACTGAAGCTTTCTTT	CAISDVRSNTEAFF
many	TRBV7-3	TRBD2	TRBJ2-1	TGTGCCAGCAGCATGGGACTAGCGGGAGCCACTAACCAGTTCTTC	CASSMGLAGATNQFF
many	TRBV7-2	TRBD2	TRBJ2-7	TGTGCCAGCAGCCGCGCGGGACTAGCGGGCCACGAGCAGTACTTC	CASSRAGLAGHEQYF
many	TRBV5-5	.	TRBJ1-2	TGTGCCAGCAGGGGTCAGGGAGGTCATGGCTACACCTTC	CASRGQGGHGYTF
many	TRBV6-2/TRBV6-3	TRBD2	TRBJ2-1	TGTGCCACACAGGAAGCGGGGAATATCTACAATGAGCAGTTCTTC	CATQEAGNIYNEQFF
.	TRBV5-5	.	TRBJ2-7	TGTGCCAGCAGCGGATGGTCAGCAAGCTCCTACGAGCAGTACTTC	CASSGWSASSYEQYF
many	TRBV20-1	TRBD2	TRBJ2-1	TGCAGTGCACAAACCGGGGGGGGAGGGCCGAGGTGGTCCTACAATGAGCAGTTCTTC	CSAQTGGGGPRWSYNEQFF
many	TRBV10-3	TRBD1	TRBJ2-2	TGTGCCATCAGACCACAGGGGACCCTCAACACCGGGGAGCTGTTTTTT	CAIRPQGTLNTGELFF
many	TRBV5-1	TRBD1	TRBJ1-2	TGCGCCAGCAGCAAGACAGGGGGCCAGAACTATGGCTACACCTTC	CASSKTGGQNYGYTF
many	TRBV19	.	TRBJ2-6	TGTGCCTCTAAGCCGGATCCCTCTGGGGCCAACGTCCTGACTTTC	CASKPDPSGANVLTF
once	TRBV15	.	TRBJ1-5	TGTGCCACCAGCAGACAGGGTTCCGCGCCCCAGCATTTT	CATSRQGSAPQHF
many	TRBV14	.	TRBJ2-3	TGTGCCAGCAGCCAAGTTACTAGGAATTGGGCGCAGTATTTT	CASSQVTRNWAQYF
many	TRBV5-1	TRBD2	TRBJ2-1	TGCGCCAGCAGCTCACTAGCGGGAGTCGCGAATGAGCAGTTCTTC	CASSSLAGVANEQFF
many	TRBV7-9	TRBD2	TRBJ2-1	TGTGCCAGCCTTCCGGGACTAGCCACACCCGGGGAGCAGTTCTTC	CASLPGLATPGEQFF
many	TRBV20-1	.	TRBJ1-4	TGCAGTGCTAGATTGGGAAATAATGAAAAACTGTTTTTT	CSARLGNNEKLFF
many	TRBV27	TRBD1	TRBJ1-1	TGTGCCAGCAGTTTATTGAGGGACAGGAGAGCTTTCTTT	CASSLLRDRRAFF
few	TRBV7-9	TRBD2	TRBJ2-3	TGTGCCAGCAGCTGGCCGGGGCTAGCGGGCAGCACAGATACGCAGTATTTT	CASSWPGLAGSTDTQYF
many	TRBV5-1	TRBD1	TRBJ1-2	TGCGCCAGCCGATCTACGGGACAGGGGCCGACTGGCTACACCTTC	CASRSTGQGPTGYTF
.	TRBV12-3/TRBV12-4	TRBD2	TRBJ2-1	TGTGCCAGCAGTTTCCTAGCGGGGGGAAATGAGCAGTTCTTC	CASSFLAGGNEQFF
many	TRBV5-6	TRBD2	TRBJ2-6	TGTGCCAGCCACCTACGGGGGGTGGTACGGGTCTCTGGGGCCAACGTCCTGACTTTC	CASHLRGVVRVSGANVLTF
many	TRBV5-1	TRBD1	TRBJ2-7	TGCGCCAGCAGCTTGAACAGGGGGGACGAGCAGTACTTC	CASSLNRGDEQYF
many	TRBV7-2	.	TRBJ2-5	TGTGCCAGCAGCTTAAATCAGGGGGAGACCCAGTACTTC	CASSLNQGETQYF
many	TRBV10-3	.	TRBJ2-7	TGTGCCATCAGTGTTTCGCAGTACGAGCAGTACTTC	CAISVSQYEQYF
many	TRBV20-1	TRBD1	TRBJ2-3	TGCAGTGCTAGAGGGACAGGGGGGACGAGTACGCAGTATTTT	CSARGTGGTSTQYF
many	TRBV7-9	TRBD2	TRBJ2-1	TGTGCCAGCAGCTTAGTAGGGACTAGAGAGCAGTTCTTC	CASSLVGTREQFF
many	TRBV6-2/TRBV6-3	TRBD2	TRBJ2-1	TGTGCCAGCAGTTACCCCACCTGGGCTAGCGGGCCTCCCGGCTCCTACAATGAGCAGTTCTTC	CASSYPTWASGPPGSYNEQFF
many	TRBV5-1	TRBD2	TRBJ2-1	TGCGCCAGCAGCTCGGGGGGGTCTAGCGGGATGCTCCATGAGCAGTTCTTC	CASSSGGSSGMLHEQFF
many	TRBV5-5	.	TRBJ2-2	TGTGCCAGCAGCTTGTTACCGCCCAGCGGAGGGGGTCCCGGGGAGCTGTTTTTT	CASSLLPPSGGGPGELFF
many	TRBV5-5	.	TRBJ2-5	TGTGCCAGCAGCTTTTTGGAGACCCAGTACTTC	CASSFLETQYF
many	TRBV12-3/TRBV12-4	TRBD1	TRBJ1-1	TGTGCCAGCAGCTTCAGGAGGGGGCGAACCTCTGAAGCTTTCTTT	CASSFRRGRTSEAFF
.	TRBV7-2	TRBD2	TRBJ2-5	TGTGCCAGCAGCTCGGACACAACAGGGGGACTAGCGGGAGTAATCGAGACCCAGTACTTC	CASSSDTTGGLAGVIETQYF
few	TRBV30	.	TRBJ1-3	TGTGCCTGGAGTGTGTGGCAGGGTGGAAACACCATATATTTT	CAWSVWQGGNTIYF
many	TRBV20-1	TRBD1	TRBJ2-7	TGCAGTGCTAGAGATCCGGCCGGGACAGGGTACGAGCAGTACTTC	CSARDPAGTGYEQYF
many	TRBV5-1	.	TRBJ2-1	TGCGCCAGCAGCTCCCTCGGGAGCTCCTACAATGAGCAGTTCTTC	CASSSLGSSYNEQFF
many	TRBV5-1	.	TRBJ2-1	TGCGCCAGCAGCTTTCGAGCACTGGTCGCAAGGGAGGAGCAGTTCTTC	CASSFRALVAREEQFF
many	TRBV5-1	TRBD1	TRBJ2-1	TGCGCCAGCAACTCCGGGACAGGGGACTACAATGAGCAGTTCTTC	CASNSGTGDYNEQFF
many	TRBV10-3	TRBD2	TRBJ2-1	TGTGCCATCAGTGTAGCGGGGGAGTACAATGAGCAGTTCTTC	CAISVAGEYNEQFF
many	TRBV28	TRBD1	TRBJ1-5	TGTGCCAGCAGACTTGACAGGGTTACCCAGCCCCAGCATTTT	CASRLDRVTQPQHF
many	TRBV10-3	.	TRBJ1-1	TGTGCCATCAGTGAGACAGGGAACACTGAAGCTTTCTTT	CAISETGNTEAFF
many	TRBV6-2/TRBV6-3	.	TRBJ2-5	TGTGCCAGCAGTTACGCCGGGACTTTCCAAGAGACCCAGTACTTC	CASSYAGTFQETQYF
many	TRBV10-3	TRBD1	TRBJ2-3	TGTGCCATCAGAACAGGGGTGGGGCCAGATACGCAGTATTTT	CAIRTGVGPDTQYF
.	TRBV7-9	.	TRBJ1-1	TGTGCCAGCTTACAGGGTTTAAACACTGAAGCTTTCTTT	CASLQGLNTEAFF
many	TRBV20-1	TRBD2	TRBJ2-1	TGCACCCTACGACTAGCGGGAGGTCTTGTCCATGAGCAGTTCTTC	CTLRLAGGLVHEQFF